This entry lists 9 T cell receptor beta chains sequenced from one sample in a study of shared clonotypes between healthy human individuals. Libraries were prepared by immunoSEQ multiplex PCR; TCRdb keeps only in-frame clonotypes and omits some of them. The repertoire holds some 630,000 clones, with approximately 79% as singletons. The sample taken for sequencing was memory CD4+ T cells sorted from blood. Subset: CD45RA-negative fraction. The receptors stem from a woman aged 25 to 39 in good health.

The chain combines TRBV11-2 with TRBJ2-3; tentatively, D is TRBD1 (6 bases). The CDR3 totals 16 residues. Trimming pared 5 bases from V and 2 bases from J, leaving 17 bases between. CDR1 is SGHAT, CDR2 FQNNGV, per germline. The chain's CDR3 is CASSKRRDTSTDTQYF. The CDR3 DNA sequence: TGTGCCAGCAGCAAACGCCGGGACACCTCCACAGATACGCAGTATTTT.

This clone was seen a handful of times. The CDR3 bases are TGTGCCAGCAGTTCCCGGGACAGGGGTACCGGGGAGCTGTTTTTT. Translation gives CASSSRDRGTGELFF. The V call is TRBV6-5, the J call TRBJ2-2; 10 bases fit TRBD1. The ends lost 4 bases at V and 5 bases at J; junction bases unmatched: 4. The germline V gene has CDR1 MNHEY and CDR2 SVGAGI. CDR3 length: 15 amino acids.

The table lists this clone with a few counts. This chain links TRBV10-3 with TRBJ1-3; D remains ambiguous. This CDR3 is 14 amino acids long. The V and J ends lost 2 bases and 3 bases respectively, with 8 bases between them. In germline, CDR1 is ENHRY, CDR2 SYGVKD. This CDR3 reads CAISENGGGNTIYF. The CDR3 DNA reads TGTGCCATCAGTGAGAATGGAGGTGGAAACACCATATATTTT.

The chain joins TRBV5-1 to TRBJ2-3; weak D call: TRBD1 (6 bases). The V gene's germline CDR1 is SGHRS and CDR2 YFSETQ. Trimming removed 4 bases at V and 5 bases at J, with 11 bases between. This CDR3 has 13 amino acids. CDR3 protein: CASSNREQDTQYF. CDR3 coding DNA: TGCGCCAGCAGCAACAGGGAGCAAGATACGCAGTATTTT. Complete variable domain (other parts from reference TRBV5-1 and TRBJ2-3): KAGVTQTPRYLIKTRGQQVTLSCSPISGHRSVSWYQQTPGQGLQFLFEYFSETQRNKGNFPGRFSGRQFSNSRSEMNVSTLELGDSALYLCASSNREQDTQYFGPGTRLTVL.

This clone came up a few times. The chain combines TRBV7-9 with TRBJ1-2; 10 nucleotides align to TRBD1. This CDR3 comprises 14 residues. The ends lost 5 bases at V and 6 bases at J; junction bases unmatched: 6. Germline-derived CDR1 and CDR2 are SEHNR and FQNEAQ (reference sequence). The CDR3 DNA is TGTGCCAGCAGCGATAACGACAGGGGGCATGGCTACACCTTC. Protein product: CASSDNDRGHGYTF.

This clone has just a few counts. The V gene is TRBV25-1, the J gene TRBJ2-7, with D possibly being TRBD1 (6 bases). Germline values: CDR1 MGHDK, CDR2 SYGVNS. V was trimmed by 1 base and J by 2 bases, leaving 12 bases between them. The CDR3 spans 15 residues. The CDR3 is CASSESGTPAYEQYF. The CDR3 DNA follows: TGTGCCAGCAGTGAATCCGGGACACCCGCCTACGAGCAGTACTTC.

The chain links TRBV29-1 to TRBJ1-5, with 8 bases lining up with TRBD1. Trimming removed 6 bases from V and 5 bases from J; junction bases left unmatched: 6. The CDR3 is made up of 13 amino acids. CDR1 SQVTM and CDR2 ANQGSEA come from the germline V gene. In nucleotides, the CDR3 is TGCAGCGTCGGGACAGGTTTGGATCAGCCCCAGCATTTT. As protein: CSVGTGLDQPQHF.

The V gene is TRBV6-1, the J gene TRBJ2-5; D is perhaps TRBD2 (5 bases). Trimming removed 2 bases from V and 11 bases from J, with 9 bases in between. CDR1 and CDR2 from the germline V gene are MNHNS and SASEGT. The CDR3 consists of 11 residues. CDR3 protein: CASSEIREQYF. The CDR3 coding sequence is TGTGCCAGCAGTGAAATTAGGGAGCAGTACTTC.

The J gene is TRBJ2-3, the V gene TRBV7-2; D is possibly TRBD2 (5 bases). CDR3 length equals 11 residues. V was pared by 3 bases and J by 14 bases, with 12 bases between. Germline V CDR1 and CDR2: SGHTA, FQGNSA. The CDR3 sequence: CASSFGGSGYF. The CDR3 DNA is TGTGCCAGCAGCTTTGGTGGGAGTGGGTATTTT.